These 3 T cell receptor beta chains came from one sample sequenced in a study of metastatic and nonmetastatic thyroid tumors. MiXCR re-clonotyped the PCR reads for TCRdb. The table has around 28,000 clones, just under 30% seen once. Thyroid surgery had not been preceded by any treatment in any patient. Sequencing used blood. These receptors came from a female donor with papillary thyroid cancer or a benign thyroid nodule (not recorded which). Some clones in this sample may be carry-over from other donors' samples.

With respect to this clone: One end of the junction varies from germline; a read error may be responsible. Other DNA sequences in this specimen translate into the identical CDR3. V and J are TRBV6-4 and TRBJ2-5; D is possibly TRBD1 or TRBD2 (7 bases each). The CDR3 is 15 amino acids. Germline CDR1 and CDR2: MRHNA and SNTAGT. In nucleotides, the CDR3 is TGTGCCCGCAGCTCGATTACAGGGGAGGGGGAGACCCAGTGCTTC. Its translation is CARSSITGEGETQCF.

This clone was found a few times. The rearrangement links TRBV2 to TRBJ2-7; D uncertain. V dropped 4 bases and J dropped 2 bases, with 6 bases sitting between them. The CDR3 loop spans 12 amino acids. Per germline, CDR1 SNHLY and CDR2 FYNNEI. The CDR3 region has the DNA TGTGCCAGCAGTGGGGAAACCTACGAGCAGTACTTC. Encoded protein: CASSGETYEQYF.

The chain is built from TRBV27 and TRBJ2-5; 9 bases line up with TRBD1. Germline CDR1 is MNHEY and CDR2 is SMNVEV (reference sequence). With 4 bases clipped from V and 5 bases from J, the junction kept 8 bases outside the gene matches. The CDR3 is made up of 15 amino acids. The CDR3 nucleotides are TGTGCCAGCAGTTCCCCGACAGGGGGTGCGGAGACCCAGTACTTC. Protein product: CASSSPTGGAETQYF.